This TCR beta chain was recorded in a study of T-cell reconstitution after alpha-beta-depleted transplantation in children. General observations from the study: Reportedly, roughly two months post-transplant, alpha-beta T cells arose from several hundred expanded graft clones. The high TCRbeta diversity at day 60 in some patients came from surviving recipient T cells and thymic progenitors.

TCRbeta library preparation incorporated unique molecular identifiers. TCRdb fed the PCR reads into MiXCR, producing one record per CDR3 protein. The sample records around 800,000 distinct CDR3 sequences, roughly 15% being singletons. This CDR3 is built from 13 residues. After removal of 3 bases from V and 3 bases from J, the junction contained 2 bases not matched to a gene. CDR1 is DFQATT and CDR2 is SNEGSKA in the germline V gene (reference sequence). On this clonotype itself: Its antigen is not identified.

J is TRBJ2-1 and V is TRBV20-1, with TRBD2 identical over 7 bases. The starting material was PBMCs, mostly from graft donor cells, obtained 360 days after TCRalphabeta/CD19-depleted stem cell transplant. This receptor was taken from a male patient aged 10-17 years who had a stem cell transplant for acute lymphoblastic leukemia, so the T cells may come from the graft donor. The CDR3 protein is CSARRGFYNEQFF. Written as DNA, the CDR3 is TGCAGTGCTAGGCGGGGGTTCTACAATGAGCAGTTCTTC.